The 14 T cell receptor beta chains presented below share a single source sample, sequenced in a study of post-analysis software for immune sequencing data. Study findings and constraints: Five or six TRBV segments, TRBV5-6, TRBV5-1 and TRBV20-1 among them, were found more frequent in patients than controls.

No antigen is known for these receptors. cDNA libraries of TCR beta carried unique molecular identifiers. TCRdb reanalysed the PCR reads using MiXCR and keeps one entry per CDR3 protein. The sample carries 450,000 to 650,000 distinct CDR3 sequences, around 47% recorded once. The specimen sequenced was blood. These receptors all come from a girl between 10 and 17 years old with multiple sclerosis.

J is TRBJ2-3 and V is TRBV29-1; D remains unclear. Between the trimmed V and J ends, which lost 1 base and 2 bases, there was a span of 16 bases. The germline gives CDR1 SQVTM, CDR2 ANQGSEA. CDR3 size: 16 residues. The CDR3 coding sequence is TGCAGCGTTGAAGGGCCCGCTGGGCGGAACACAGATACGCAGTATTTT. It is translated as CSVEGPAGRNTDTQYF.

This clonotype has just a few counts. This chain uses TRBV5-5 with TRBJ2-7; D remains ambiguous. V was pared by 3 bases and J by 0 bases, with 10 bases between. The CDR3 contains 14 residues. CDR1 is SGHKS, CDR2 YYEKEE, per germline (reference sequence). CDR3 in amino acids: CASSSPGNSYEQYF. The CDR3 DNA follows: TGTGCCAGCAGCTCCCCGGGCAACTCCTACGAGCAGTACTTC.

DNA of the CDR3: TGTGCCAGCGGAGACAGCGCGTCCCGCTACGAGCAGTACTTC. Its translation is CASGDSASRYEQYF. The rearrangement uses TRBV12-3 or TRBV12-4 and TRBJ2-7; the D gene is possibly TRBD1 (5 bases). Between the trimmed V and J ends, which lost 8 bases and 3 bases, there was a span of 17 bases. The CDR3 consists of 14 residues.

V gene TRBV7-2 combines with J gene TRBJ1-2; D is ambiguous. V was cut by 0 bases and J by 7 bases, with 6 bases left in between. Germline loops: CDR1 SGHTA, CDR2 FQGNSA. The CDR3 is made up of 12 amino acids. CDR3: CASSLALIGYTF. For the CDR3, the DNA is TGTGCCAGCAGCTTAGCGCTAATTGGCTACACCTTC.

The J gene is TRBJ2-1, the V gene TRBV3-1; 9 nucleotides line up with TRBD1. Unmatched junction bases numbered 10, after V lost 10 bases and J lost 6 bases. Germline V lookup: CDR1 LGHDT, CDR2 YNNKEL (reference sequence). The CDR3 is made up of 14 amino acids. Here the CDR3 DNA reads TGTGCCACCAAAGGGACAGGGTCTCTCAATGAGCAGTTCTTC. Translating it yields CATKGTGSLNEQFF.

This clonotype showed up just a few times. The chain couples TRBV6-5 to TRBJ2-3; no clear D. The CDR3 loop spans 13 amino acids. The V gene's germline CDR1 is MNHEY and CDR2 SVGAGI. The V end lost 2 bases, the J end lost 4 bases, and 7 bases lay between the germline ends. The CDR3, as DNA: TGTGCCAGCAGTTACCGACAAGCAGATACGCAGTATTTT. Translating gives CASSYRQADTQYF.

This clonotype was observed a few times. The chain is built from TRBV10-2 and TRBJ2-7; 7 nucleotides align to TRBD1. V dropped 1 base and J dropped 1; count of bases not matched to a gene: 4. The V gene's germline CDR1 is WSHSY and CDR2 SAAADI. The CDR3 runs to 15 residues. CDR3 sequence reads: CASSEFYRGSYEQYF. Written as DNA, the CDR3 is TGCGCCAGCAGTGAGTTCTACAGGGGATCCTACGAGCAGTACTTC.

The chain carries TRBV18 and TRBJ2-7, with TRBD1 as a possible D gene (5 bases). The ends were cut back, 0 bases at V and 1 base at J, with 13 bases in the middle. Germline V gene sequence: CDR1 KGHSH, CDR2 LQKENI. The CDR3 runs to 16 residues. The CDR3 here is CASSPPMTEHSYEQYF. The CDR3 DNA reads as TGTGCCAGCTCACCACCGATGACAGAGCATTCCTACGAGCAGTACTTC.

This clonotype was seen only a few times. The rearrangement joins TRBV20-1 to TRBJ2-1; 7 nucleotides match TRBD1. The V segment lost 1 base and the J segment 9 bases; nucleotides outside the gene matches: 9. Germline V gene sequence: CDR1 DFQATT, CDR2 SNEGSKA (reference sequence). The CDR3 runs to 14 residues. Written as DNA, the CDR3 is TGCAGTGCTAGAGGAGGGGGCGGCTTTGGTGAGCAGTTCTTC. This codes for CSARGGGGFGEQFF.

The chain is built from TRBV11-2 and TRBJ1-2, with D tentatively TRBD1 (5 bases). CDR3 length: 13 amino acids. V was clipped by 5 bases and J by 4 bases, with 11 bases between them. The germline V gene encodes CDR1 SGHAT and CDR2 FQNNGV. This CDR3 is CASSPGTFYGYTF. CDR3 coding DNA: TGTGCCAGCAGCCCTGGGACTTTCTATGGCTACACCTTC.

This clonotype was seen a handful of times. The rearrangement links TRBV10-3 to TRBJ2-7; possible D gene TRBD1, 8 bases. The CDR3 totals 18 residues. Germline CDR1 and CDR2: ENHRY and SYGVKD. V shed 6 bases and J shed 0 bases, with 24 bases lying between them. The CDR3 sequence: CAISYRGYPLAFSYEQYF. Here the CDR3 DNA reads TGTGCCATCAGCTACAGGGGGTACCCACTAGCGTTCTCCTACGAGCAGTACTTC.

The rearrangement links TRBV5-1 to TRBJ2-3; 8 nucleotides align to TRBD2. In germline, CDR1 is SGHRS, CDR2 YFSETQ. This CDR3 has 16 amino acids. Trimming cost V 3 bases and J 4 bases; bases outside gene matches: 10. The CDR3 nucleotides read TGCGCCAGCAGCTCAAGGAGGACTAGCAACTCAGATACGCAGTATTTT. Protein: CASSSRRTSNSDTQYF.

The sample holds a few counts of this clonotype. The chain combines TRBV20-1 with TRBJ2-5; 11 bases match TRBD2. J was trimmed by 7 bases and V by 0 bases; bases with no gene match: 10. CDR1 is DFQATT, CDR2 SNEGSKA, per germline (reference sequence). CDR3 length: 16 amino acids. The CDR3 reads CSARDSGTSGAGTQYF. Here the CDR3 DNA reads TGCAGTGCTAGAGACTCCGGGACTAGCGGTGCGGGGACCCAGTACTTC.

This clonotype was found a few times. The chain couples TRBV4-1 to TRBJ2-1, with D unclear. The CDR3 contains 11 residues. Germline-derived CDR1 and CDR2 are MGHRA and YSYEKL. V was clipped by 0 bases and J by 8 bases, with 2 bases between them. CDR3 sequence: CASSQEHEQFF. Here the CDR3 DNA reads TGCGCCAGCAGCCAAGAGCATGAGCAGTTCTTC.